A selection of T cell receptor beta chains follows, all from one sample in a study of T-cell reconstitution after alpha-beta-depleted transplantation in children. TCRdb independently ran MiXCR on the PCR reads; one entry per CDR3 protein. The top ten clones hold around 2.3% of a sample with approximately 340,000 distinct CDR3 sequences, over 9% of them seen once. The input for sequencing was PBMCs from the stem cell graft donor, taken from the stem cell graft. These receptors originate from a human donor who donated a stem cell graft to a child with acute lymphoblastic leukemia. Each CDR3 is given with its conserved first and last residue. D genes are given only for firm matches. Clone size is stated in some rows and not others, as once, few, many or a class when expanded.

CDR3 protein: CASSPDWAGEQYF
CDR3 DNA: TGCGCCAGCAGCCCGGACTGGGCGGGCGAGCAGTACTTC
D gene: NA
clone size: many
J gene: TRBJ2-7
V gene: TRBV5-1
CDR3 length: 13

CDR3 protein: CSVYLAGPHQVSYNEQFF
CDR3 DNA: TGCAGCGTTTACCTAGCGGGTCCGCACCAAGTCTCCTACAATGAGCAGTTCTTC
D gene: TRBD2
clone size: NA
J gene: TRBJ2-1
V gene: TRBV29-1
CDR3 length: 18

CDR3 protein: CSGGQGYEQYF
CDR3 DNA: TGCAGCGGGGGACAGGGCTACGAGCAGTACTTC
D gene: TRBD1
clone size: many
J gene: TRBJ2-7
V gene: TRBV29-1
CDR3 length: 11

CDR3 protein: CSVVGDSDFYGYTF
CDR3 DNA: TGCAGCGTTGTAGGTGATTCGGATTTTTATGGCTACACCTTC
D gene: NA
clone size: few
J gene: TRBJ1-2
V gene: TRBV29-1
CDR3 length: 14

CDR3 protein: CSAAPAGTQGPGGSNQPQHF
CDR3 DNA: TGCAGTGCCGCCCCCGCCGGGACCCAGGGTCCCGGGGGGAGCAATCAGCCCCAGCATTTT
D gene: NA
clone size: NA
J gene: TRBJ1-5
V gene: TRBV20-1
CDR3 length: 20

CDR3 protein: CASSWRGGETQYF
CDR3 DNA: TGTGCCAGCAGTTGGAGAGGGGGGGAGACCCAGTACTTC
D gene: NA
clone size: NA
J gene: TRBJ2-5
V gene: TRBV28
CDR3 length: 13

CDR3 protein: CASRDRQGRVTDTQYF
CDR3 DNA: TGTGCCAGCAGGGATAGACAGGGAAGGGTCACAGATACGCAGTATTTT
D gene: TRBD1
clone size: NA
J gene: TRBJ2-3
V gene: TRBV12-3/TRBV12-4
CDR3 length: 16

CDR3 protein: CASSRQGDPQYF
CDR3 DNA: TGTGCCAGCAGTCGACAGGGTGATCCGCAGTATTTT
D gene: TRBD1
clone size: NA
J gene: TRBJ2-3
V gene: TRBV6-5
CDR3 length: 12

CDR3 protein: CASSGTLMNTEAFF
CDR3 DNA: TGTGCCAGCAGTGGGACATTGATGAACACTGAAGCTTTCTTT
D gene: NA
clone size: many
J gene: TRBJ1-1
V gene: TRBV12-3/TRBV12-4
CDR3 length: 14

CDR3 protein: CASSLVLGRHTYNEQFF
CDR3 DNA: TGCGCCAGCAGCTTAGTATTGGGGCGGCATACTTACAATGAGCAGTTCTTC
D gene: NA
clone size: few
J gene: TRBJ2-1
V gene: TRBV5-1
CDR3 length: 17

CDR3 protein: CASSLGTSGPIAKNIQYF
CDR3 DNA: TGTGCCAGCAGCTTAGGGACTAGCGGACCTATAGCCAAAAACATTCAGTACTTC
D gene: TRBD2
clone size: few
J gene: TRBJ2-4
V gene: TRBV7-8
CDR3 length: 18